Described below is a single TCR beta chain sequence and its context. Its antigen remains unknown. Sequencing used immunoSEQ multiplex PCR; TCRdb keeps in-frame clones, though not all of them. This table has around 310,000 clones, around 90% appearing once. The data were taken from a study of Ad26.COV2.S vaccination and SARS-CoV-2 variants. Study-wide context: The donor belonged to the COV1001 Ad26.COV2.S trial arm. The vaccine Ad26.COV2.S was put into the muscle once, or twice with 56 days between.

The V gene's germline CDR1 is MGHDK and CDR2 SYGVNS. This CDR3 is 14 amino acids long. V dropped 7 bases and J dropped 2 bases, with 13 bases sitting between them. Findings and limits, study-wide: The study found similar non-spike TCR breadth in vaccine and placebo recipients.

Treatment described: approximately 18 received Ad26.COV2.S at low or high dose, single or two shots; about 5 received placebo; per-sample allocation not given. Sampling was performed 63 days after the first vaccine or placebo injection. The source was peripheral blood, collected in a trial of Ad26.COV2.S vaccine versus placebo. The sequence was obtained from a person between 18 and 59 years old who received the Ad26.COV2.S COVID-19 vaccine or a placebo. The V gene is TRBV25-1, the J gene TRBJ2-3; perhaps TRBD2 as D (7 bases). The CDR3 protein is CASMGGGYTDTQYF. CDR3 in DNA: TGTGCCAGCATGGGCGGGGGCTACACAGATACGCAGTATTTT.